This TCR beta chain was retrieved from a study of blood T cell repertoires in COVID-19. The assay was immunoSEQ multiplex PCR, and TCRdb's table has in-frame clones only and misses some. The sample has 90,000 to 120,000 clones; roughly 80% are singletons. Germline loops: CDR1 SGHRS, CDR2 YFSETQ. V was shortened by 0 bases and J by 0 bases, with 8 bases between the two germline ends. This CDR3 is 15 amino acids long. Sequencing used peripheral blood. This TCR was sampled from a man in his 70s with active or convalescent COVID-19. V gene TRBV5-1 combines with J gene TRBJ2-3; no clear D. The CDR3 DNA sequence: TGCGCCAGCAGCTTGGTTGGCAAAAGCACAGATACGCAGTATTTT. Its protein product is CASSLVGKSTDTQYF.